These 14 T cell receptor beta chains were sequenced from one sample in a study of cytomegalovirus exposure and HLA in healthy donors. The primer mix had 60 Vbeta and 13 Jbeta primers. The method was immunoSEQ multiplex PCR; TCRdb's version includes in-frame clones alone and lacks a portion of them. The table records under 150,000 clones, more than 70% of them present only once. Sequencing input: PBMCs. Receptors were obtained from a human donor in good health.

The chain has TRBV27 and TRBJ2-4, with no clear D. Trimming took 0 bases from V and 0 from J, leaving 9 bases between them. The CDR3 has 16 amino acids. Looked up from germline, CDR1 is MNHEY and CDR2 is SMNVEV (reference sequence). The CDR3 bases are TGTGCCAGCAGTTTATCTGTCGAACTAGCCAAAAACATTCAGTACTTC. Translation gives CASSLSVELAKNIQYF.

CDR3: CASSSIQGGYTF. The CDR3 nucleotides read TGTGCCAGCAGCTCGATCCAGGGGGGCTACACCTTC. V gene TRBV7-9 combines with J gene TRBJ1-2, with D possibly TRBD1 on 6 matching bases. From germline, CDR1 is SEHNR and CDR2 FQNEAQ (reference sequence). Trimming removed 4 bases from V and 8 bases from J, with 11 bases in between. The CDR3 spans 12 residues.

The chain employs TRBV10-1 and TRBJ2-1; 8 positions match TRBD2. Germline CDR1 WNHNN, CDR2 SYGVQD (reference sequence). There are 14 residues in the CDR3. With V trimmed by 7 bases and J by 7 bases, 9 bases remained unmatched. The CDR3 here is CASKPSGGGNEQFF. CDR3 coding DNA: TGCGCCAGCAAACCCAGCGGGGGTGGAAATGAGCAGTTCTTC.

This clone has a handful of counts. The CDR3 here is CASSAGQGTSPLHF. CDR3 nucleotide sequence: TGCGCCAGCAGCGCGGGACAGGGGACCTCACCCCTCCACTTT. The chain joins TRBV10-2 to TRBJ1-6; the match to TRBD1 covers 10 bases. The CDR3 has 14 amino acids. Losses at the gene ends were 6 bases for V and 10 bases for J; bases not matched to a gene: 6. CDR1 and CDR2 from the germline V gene are WSHSY and SAAADI.

The genes are TRBV4-2 and TRBJ2-2; 9 positions agree with TRBD1. Germline trimming cut 1 base from V and 4 bases from J; bases unmatched to any gene: 7. Germline V gives CDR1 LGHNA, CDR2 YNFKEQ. The CDR3 covers 17 residues. This CDR3 is CASSQAQPDRGTGELFF. CDR3 sequence (DNA): TGTGCCAGCAGCCAAGCTCAGCCGGACAGGGGCACCGGGGAGCTGTTTTTT.

This clone appeared once. The genes are TRBV21-1 and TRBJ2-5; the D call TRBD2 from the table was never checked on the DNA. The better agreement between TRBJ2-7 and the DNA end casts doubt on the J call. TRBV21-1 is labeled a pseudogene. CDR3 size: 14 residues. DNA of the CDR3: TGTGCCAGCAGCAAGGCCGGAGGGTCCTACGAGCAGTACTTC. It specifies CASSKAGGSYEQYF.

This clone has more than one count but fewer than ten. The chain links TRBV10-3 to TRBJ1-6, with D possibly being TRBD1 (5 bases). Trimming pared 11 bases from V and 9 bases from J, leaving 23 bases between. The CDR3 length is 15 residues. CDR1 is ENHRY, CDR2 SYGVKD, per germline. The DNA for the CDR3 is TGTGCCTCGACTCAGGGCCAGGCTCGGAGTTCACCCCTCCACTTT. Protein sequence: CASTQGQARSSPLHF.

This chain connects TRBV4-1 to TRBJ1-4; D is possibly TRBD1 (6 bases). The CDR3 runs to 15 residues. The germline V gene has CDR1 MGHRA and CDR2 YSYEKL. V lost 0 bases and J 5 bases, leaving 10 bases between the germline ends. The CDR3, as DNA: TGCGCCAGCAGCCAAGATTTGACAGGAAATGAAAAACTGTTTTTT. Amino acid sequence: CASSQDLTGNEKLFF.

This chain links TRBV29-1 with TRBJ1-1; the D gene is possibly TRBD1 (5 bases). The length of the CDR3 is 11 residues. The germline V and J ends were trimmed by 1 base and 7 bases, with 7 bases remaining between them. Germline V gene sequence: CDR1 SQVTM, CDR2 ANQGSEA. CDR3 in amino acids: CSVEGGGEAFF. DNA of the CDR3: TGCAGCGTTGAAGGGGGGGGTGAAGCTTTCTTT.

The chain couples TRBV28 to TRBJ1-4, with 9 positions matching TRBD1. The junction had 11 bases not matched to a gene; V was cut back by 5 bases and J by 7 bases. Germline CDR1 is MDHEN and CDR2 is SYDVKM. The CDR3 spans 16 residues. The CDR3 coding sequence is TGTGCCAGCAGTCGCCCCCGGGACAGGGACTTTGAAAAACTGTTTTTT. This translates into CASSRPRDRDFEKLFF.

This clone was found a few times. The chain joins TRBV18 to TRBJ1-1, with D unclear. The CDR3 runs to 16 residues. CDR1 KGHSH and CDR2 LQKENI come from the germline V gene. Trimming removed 0 bases from V and 1 base from J, with 12 bases in between. CDR3 amino acids: CASSPPSLGQNTEAFF. The CDR3 DNA reads as TGTGCCAGCTCACCACCCTCCCTTGGCCAGAACACTGAAGCTTTCTTT.

The chain has TRBV7-2 and TRBJ1-2; 7 bases align to TRBD1. CDR1 and CDR2 from the germline V gene are SGHTA and FQGNSA. V shed 5 bases, J shed 8 bases, and the junction held 23 bases outside the gene matches. This CDR3 has 18 residues. CDR3 loop: CASSPTGQGGDRVWGYTF. CDR3 nucleotide sequence: TGTGCCAGCAGCCCCACGGGGCAGGGGGGCGACAGGGTGTGGGGCTACACCTTC.

The chain combines TRBV10-3 with TRBJ1-1; 8 bases are a match to TRBD1. The germline V gene encodes CDR1 ENHRY and CDR2 SYGVKD. V dropped 6 bases and J dropped 6; count of bases not matched to a gene: 9. The CDR3 consists of 14 residues. CDR3 nucleotides: TGTGCCATCAGCTCCGGACAGGGAGTGGCTGAAGCTTTCTTT. Translated: CAISSGQGVAEAFF.

The V and J genes are TRBV18 and TRBJ2-1; TRBD2 matches 9 bases. The germline V gene has CDR1 KGHSH and CDR2 LQKENI. V lost 2 bases, J lost 4 bases, and 15 bases stayed unmatched. The CDR3 covers 19 residues. CDR3 sequence (DNA): TGTGCCAGCTCACCAGGGGGAGCTAGCGGGGCGTATTCTTACAATGAGCAGTTCTTC. This gives the protein CASSPGGASGAYSYNEQFF.